This entry features one TCR beta chain sequence. This clonotype has more than one count but fewer than ten. It lacks a known antigen. No base quality information exists; no much larger clone differs at one position. The sample's time point, from its label and the paper: newly diagnosed GD, antithyroid drugs for less than 3 months. RNA was extracted from PBMCs in TRIzol for both TCR sequencing and RNA sequencing. The diagnosis of Graves' disease was made according to American Thyroid Association guidelines. Patients were recruited from an endocrinology department in Xi'an, China. Each patient gave approximately 10 milliliters of peripheral blood, collected in an EDTA anticoagulant tube. PBMCs were isolated by Ficoll Paque Plus density gradient separation without further T cell sorting. RNA quality was checked with an Agilent 2100 Bioanalyzer and agarose gel, and concentration with a NanoDrop 2000. The data are from a study of regulatory T cells in long-lasting Graves disease (dated by TCRdb to the early 2020s). Concerning the study at large: Antithyroid drugs had been taken for less than 3 months by newly diagnosed Graves' disease patients. Peripheral blood TCR sequencing and RNA sequencing compared persistent Graves' disease patients with newly diagnosed Graves' disease patients. The study was conducted in China and was registered as a clinical trial. TCR sequencing covered 13 persistent and around 20 newly diagnosed Graves' disease patients, about 35 samples in total. The paper as a whole reports these results and caveats: The small sample size was acknowledged by the authors as a limitation that may reduce accuracy. Sequencing and analysis were restricted to the TCR beta chain. The study examined only peripheral blood because the primary lesion, thyroid tissue, could not be accessed. Patients with persistent disease shared more public clonotypes (roughly 2,900) than newly diagnosed patients did (966). Compared with newly diagnosed patients, persistent Graves' disease patients had lower TCR Shannon entropy and fewer highly expanded clones, which suggests clonal expansion. Persistent disease showed preferential use of TRBV28, TRBJ1-2 and TRBJ2-5, whereas newly diagnosed disease favored TRBV20-1 and TRBJ2-1.

For CDR1 and CDR2, the germline V gene lists SGHNT and YENEEA. V and J lose 1 base and 7 bases, and a span of 14 bases separates them. The CDR3, cysteine through phenylalanine, is 15 amino acids long. Only CDR3 DNA is held: 45 bases, read in frame from base 1. Preparation of the library involved multiplex PCR. TCRdb shows the sequencer as Illumina HiSeq 4000. iRepertoire HTBI primers and Arm-PCR amplification of CDR3 regions were used to construct TCR beta libraries. Before sequencing, the PCR products went through gel purification. As for how the authors treated the data: Gene usage analysis of CDR3 amino acid clonotypes used the 60 to 80 TRBV and some 15 TRBJ segments found across samples. COPE and FqMerger were used to merge the filtered high-quality paired reads into contigs. BLAST was used to align contigs to IMGT TRBV, TRBD and TRBJ reference genes, and CDR3 was defined according to IMGT. Clonotypes above 0.1% frequency were classified as highly expanded clones. Repertoire diversity was measured by Shannon entropy, and V-J evenness by the Gini coefficient. Public clonotypes were defined as clonotypes shared by more than one individual. TCRdb's own reprocessing of the public reads used fastp at Q25 and MiXCR and kept productive beta chains. Records with the same CDR3 protein are collapsed into one entry carrying the most frequent genes and DNA. TCRdb, rather than the study authors, made the V and J calls. The sample records about 470,000 distinct CDR3 sequences, just under 15% of which are singletons. The ten largest clones take up about a sixth of the sample.

Another study also made use of these data, one on T cells in Graves' hyperthyroidism and ophthalmopathy. The second study's authors report: Graves' hyperthyroidism was defined as stable when no progression to ophthalmopathy occurred over 18 months of follow-up. Hyperthyroidism patients were newly diagnosed, with disease duration under 2 months, and aged 18 to 65 years. Exclusion was applied to patients with uncontrolled infections, other autoimmune diseases, pregnancy or lactation. Diagnoses were based on clinical symptoms, serum thyroxine and TRAb, thyroid ultrasound and orbital computed tomography. A first-round RT-PCR of the TCR CDR3 used the HTBI primer set with the Qiagen OneStep RT-PCR kit. Blood samples also contained most of the expanded thyroid clonotypes (frequency above 0.001), which suggests that blood repertoires may reflect thyroid immune responses. A model built on a 13 V-J signature distinguished ophthalmopathy from stable hyperthyroidism, reaching around 88% sensitivity and around 81% specificity in cross-validation and 80%/75% in testing. In validation, the model predicted progression to ophthalmopathy with approximately 71% sensitivity and roughly 75% specificity, a median of about 6.7 months before onset. A discovery cohort of 95 to 100 patients, approximately 44 with Graves' ophthalmopathy and about 58 with stable Graves' hyperthyroidism, was used to find distinguishing TCR V-J signatures. Whether ophthalmopathy could be predicted prospectively was tested in an independent validation cohort made up of fewer than 20 hyperthyroidism patients plus 17 patients who later progressed to ophthalmopathy. The 75 to 100 discovery patients were divided at random into training and test sets in a 7:3 ratio. In six Graves' hyperthyroidism patients, the study also compared T-cell repertoires from thyroid tissue with T-cell repertoires from blood. Once sampling was done, hyperthyroidism patients were given methimazole at a starting dose of 30 mg daily, whereas ophthalmopathy patients were given high-dose intravenous methylprednisolone. Libraries were constructed in a second round of multiplex PCR, after which size selection and purification were performed. Paired-end sequencing of the libraries was performed with 100 bp reads on an Illumina HiSeq2000. SOAPnuke was used to process the raw data, throwing out any read that contained adapters or uncalled bases, had a mean Phred below 15, or lacked an exact constant-primer or identifier match. COPE v1.2.5 was used to merge the high-quality paired reads, and each unique nucleotide sequence was defined as a clonotype. MiTCR v1.1 was used to align the clonotypes against IMGT TRBV, TRBD and TRBJ reference segments. The analysis was restricted to V-J combinations with a frequency above 0.0001, which together covered 99% to 99.2% of the repertoires. The TCS score was defined as the ratio of F50 (clonal expansion) to E x V (chaos), calculated using BLOSUM62-based TCRdist between CDR3 peptides within each V-J. Welch's t-statistics and random forest reduced around 510 V-J features to 13, which were used in a naive Bayes classifier (R e1071). No statistical method was used to fix the sample size in advance, and group allocation was not hidden from the investigators. TCR Vbeta CDR3 sequencing of roughly 140 peripheral blood samples (more than 40 ophthalmopathy, about 80 hyperthyroidism and around 17 progressor patients) is reported in the paper.

This sample comprised peripheral blood mononuclear cells (PBMCs), obtained at new diagnosis, from a patient treated with antithyroid drugs. The rearranged chain carries TRBV11-3 and TRBJ2-1; tentative D gene TRBD2, with 6 bases matching. The sequence was obtained from a woman in her 30s with Graves disease. Donor details come from another sample of the same person, matched by shared clones. CDR3 reads: CASSLGRGQQNEQFF. The DNA sequence follows: TGTGCCAGCAGCTTAGGGAGGGGCCAGCAGAATGAGCAGTTCTTC.